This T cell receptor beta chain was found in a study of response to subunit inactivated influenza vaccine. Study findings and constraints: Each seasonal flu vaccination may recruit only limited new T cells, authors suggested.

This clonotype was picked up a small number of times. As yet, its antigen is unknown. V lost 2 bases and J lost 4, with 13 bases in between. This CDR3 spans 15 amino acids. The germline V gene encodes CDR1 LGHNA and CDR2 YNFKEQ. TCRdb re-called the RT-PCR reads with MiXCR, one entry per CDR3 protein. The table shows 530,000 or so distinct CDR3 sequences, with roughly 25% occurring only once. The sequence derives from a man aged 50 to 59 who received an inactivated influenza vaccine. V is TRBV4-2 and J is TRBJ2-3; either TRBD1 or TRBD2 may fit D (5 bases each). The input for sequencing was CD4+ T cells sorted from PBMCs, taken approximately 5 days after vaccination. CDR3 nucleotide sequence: TGTGCCAGCAGCCAACCTGCCGGGGACCCAGATACGCAGTATTTT. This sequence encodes CASSQPAGDPDTQYF.